This T cell receptor beta chain originates from a study of T cells in narcolepsy. As for this clone: Its antigen is unknown.

Study observations and caveats: No autoreactive T cell clone sequences appeared in some memory CD4+ repertoires. Autoreactive clonotypes reportedly recurred in blood of same and different patients, not controls.

The CDR3 runs 15 residues. V was pared by 0 bases and J by 5 bases, with 11 bases between. Germline V CDR1 and CDR2: MNHNY, SVGAGI (reference sequence). Using immunoSEQ multiplex PCR, the repertoire was profiled, and TCRdb retains in-frame clones only, with some absent. The sample records about 18,000 clones, 86% being singletons. The receptor comes from a human donor in good health. The sequencing sample was made of memory (CD45RA-) CD4+ T cells from blood. This chain uses TRBV6-6 with TRBJ2-1; D unclear. CDR3: CASSYSKVANNEQFF. The CDR3 coding sequence is TGTGCCAGCAGTTACTCGAAGGTAGCCAACAATGAGCAGTTCTTC.